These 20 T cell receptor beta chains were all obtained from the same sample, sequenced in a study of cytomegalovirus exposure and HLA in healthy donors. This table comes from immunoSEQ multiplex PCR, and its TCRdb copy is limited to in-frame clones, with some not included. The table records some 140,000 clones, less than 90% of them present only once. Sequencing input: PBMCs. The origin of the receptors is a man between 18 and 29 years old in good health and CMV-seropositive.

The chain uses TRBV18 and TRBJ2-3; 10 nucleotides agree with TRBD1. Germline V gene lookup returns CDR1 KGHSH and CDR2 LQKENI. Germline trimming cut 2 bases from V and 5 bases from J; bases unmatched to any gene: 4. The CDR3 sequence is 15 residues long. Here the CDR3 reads CASSPNRDRGDTQYF. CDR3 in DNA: TGTGCCAGCTCACCAAACCGGGACAGGGGAGATACGCAGTATTTT. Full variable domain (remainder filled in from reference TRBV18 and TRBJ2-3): NAGVMQNPRHLVRRRGQEARLRCSPMKGHSHVYWYRQLPEEGLKFMVYLQKENIIDESGMPKERFSAEFPKEGPSILRIQQVVRGDSAAYFCASSPNRDRGDTQYFGPGTRLTVL.

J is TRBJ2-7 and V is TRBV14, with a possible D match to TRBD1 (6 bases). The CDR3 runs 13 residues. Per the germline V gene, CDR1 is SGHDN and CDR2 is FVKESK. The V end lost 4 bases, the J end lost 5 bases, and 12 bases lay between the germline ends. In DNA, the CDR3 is TGTGCCAGCAGCCCCCACAGGGCCCACGAGCAGTACTTC. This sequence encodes CASSPHRAHEQYF.

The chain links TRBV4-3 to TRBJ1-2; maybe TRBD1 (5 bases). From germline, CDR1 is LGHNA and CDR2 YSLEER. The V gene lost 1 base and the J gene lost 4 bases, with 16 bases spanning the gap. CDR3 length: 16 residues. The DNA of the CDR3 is TGCGCCAGCAGCCAAGCCGCGGGGCTTTCAATCTATGGCTACACCTTC. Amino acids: CASSQAAGLSIYGYTF.

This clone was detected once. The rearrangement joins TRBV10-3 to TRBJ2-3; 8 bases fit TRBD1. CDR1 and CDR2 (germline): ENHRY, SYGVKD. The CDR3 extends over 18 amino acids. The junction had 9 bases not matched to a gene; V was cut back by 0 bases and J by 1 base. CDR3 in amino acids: CAISESFGQGVGTDTQYF. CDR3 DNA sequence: TGTGCCATCAGTGAGTCGTTCGGACAGGGAGTCGGCACAGATACGCAGTATTTT.

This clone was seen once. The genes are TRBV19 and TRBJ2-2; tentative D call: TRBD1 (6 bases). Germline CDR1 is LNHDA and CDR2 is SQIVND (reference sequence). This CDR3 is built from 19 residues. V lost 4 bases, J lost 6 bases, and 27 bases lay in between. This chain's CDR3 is CASSTPSTGVRSWSGELFF. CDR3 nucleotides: TGTGCCAGTAGTACGCCATCGACAGGTGTCCGATCCTGGTCCGGGGAGCTGTTTTTT.

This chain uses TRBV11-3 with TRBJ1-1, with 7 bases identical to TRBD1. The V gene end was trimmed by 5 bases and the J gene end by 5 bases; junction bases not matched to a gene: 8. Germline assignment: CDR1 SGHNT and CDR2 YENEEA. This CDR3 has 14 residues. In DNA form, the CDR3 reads TGTGCCAGCAGCCCCAGGGGGAGGAGGACTGAAGCTTTCTTT. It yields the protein CASSPRGRRTEAFF.

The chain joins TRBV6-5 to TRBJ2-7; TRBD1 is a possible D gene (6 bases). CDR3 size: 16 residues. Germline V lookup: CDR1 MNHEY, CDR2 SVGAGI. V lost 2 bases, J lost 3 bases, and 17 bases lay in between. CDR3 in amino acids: CASSYDRTEILYEQYF. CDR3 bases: TGTGCCAGCAGTTACGACAGGACCGAAATACTCTACGAGCAGTACTTC.

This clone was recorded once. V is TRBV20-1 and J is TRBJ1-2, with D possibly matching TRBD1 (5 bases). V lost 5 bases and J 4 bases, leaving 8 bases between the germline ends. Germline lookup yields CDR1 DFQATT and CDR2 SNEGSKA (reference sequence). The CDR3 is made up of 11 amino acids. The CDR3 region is CSAGAGYGYTF. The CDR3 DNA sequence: TGCAGTGCTGGGGCTGGCTATGGCTACACCTTC.

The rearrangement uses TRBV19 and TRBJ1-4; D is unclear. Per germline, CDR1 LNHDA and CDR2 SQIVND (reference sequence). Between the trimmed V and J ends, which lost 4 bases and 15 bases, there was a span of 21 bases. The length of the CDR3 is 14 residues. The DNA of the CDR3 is TGTGCCAGTAGTACTGCCGGGAATGCGGTTGGGGTGTTTTTT. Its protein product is CASSTAGNAVGVFF.

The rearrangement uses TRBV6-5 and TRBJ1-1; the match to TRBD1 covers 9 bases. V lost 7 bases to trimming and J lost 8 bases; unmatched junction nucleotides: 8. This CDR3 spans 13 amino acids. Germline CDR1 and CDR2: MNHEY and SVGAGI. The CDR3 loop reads CASTSAGTGEAFF. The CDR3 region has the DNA TGTGCCAGCACCTCCGCCGGGACAGGGGAAGCTTTCTTT.

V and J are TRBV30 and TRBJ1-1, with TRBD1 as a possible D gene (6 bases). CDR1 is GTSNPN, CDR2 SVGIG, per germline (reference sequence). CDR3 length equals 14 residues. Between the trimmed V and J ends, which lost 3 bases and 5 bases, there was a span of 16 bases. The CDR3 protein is CAWRLQGGRTEAFF. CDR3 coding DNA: TGTGCCTGGAGGCTACAGGGCGGTCGGACTGAAGCTTTCTTT.

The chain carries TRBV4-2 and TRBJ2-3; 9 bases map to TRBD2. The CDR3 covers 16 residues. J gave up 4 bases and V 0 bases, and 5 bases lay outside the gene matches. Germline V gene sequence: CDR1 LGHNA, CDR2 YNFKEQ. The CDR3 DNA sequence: TGTGCCAGCAGCCAAGATCGAGGCGGGGGGGCAGATACGCAGTATTTT. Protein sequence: CASSQDRGGGADTQYF.

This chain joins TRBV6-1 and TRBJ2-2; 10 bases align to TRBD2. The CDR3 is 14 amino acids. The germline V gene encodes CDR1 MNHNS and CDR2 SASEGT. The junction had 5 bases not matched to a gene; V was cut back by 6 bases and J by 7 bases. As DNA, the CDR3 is TGTGCCAGCAGGCTAGCGGGAGCTGACGGGGAGCTGTTTTTT. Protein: CASRLAGADGELFF.

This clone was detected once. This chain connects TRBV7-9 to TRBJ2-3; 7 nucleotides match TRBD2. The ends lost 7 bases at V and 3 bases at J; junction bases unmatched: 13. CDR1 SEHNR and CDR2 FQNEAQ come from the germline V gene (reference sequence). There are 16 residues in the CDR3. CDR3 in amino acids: CASTPGWGGGTDTQYF. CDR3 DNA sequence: TGTGCCAGCACCCCCGGGTGGGGCGGGGGAACAGATACGCAGTATTTT.

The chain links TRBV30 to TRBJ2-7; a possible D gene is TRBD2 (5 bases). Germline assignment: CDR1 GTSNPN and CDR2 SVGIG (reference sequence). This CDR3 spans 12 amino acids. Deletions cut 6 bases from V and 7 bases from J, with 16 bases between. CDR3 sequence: CACQGPTGEQYF. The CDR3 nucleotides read TGTGCCTGCCAAGGACCCACGGGGGAGCAGTACTTC.

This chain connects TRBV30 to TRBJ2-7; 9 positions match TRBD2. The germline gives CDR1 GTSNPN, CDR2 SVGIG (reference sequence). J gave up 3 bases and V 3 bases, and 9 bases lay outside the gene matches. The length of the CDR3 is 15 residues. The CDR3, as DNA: TGTGCCTGGAGCACACGACTAGCGGTCCGCTACGAGCAGTACTTC. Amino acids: CAWSTRLAVRYEQYF.

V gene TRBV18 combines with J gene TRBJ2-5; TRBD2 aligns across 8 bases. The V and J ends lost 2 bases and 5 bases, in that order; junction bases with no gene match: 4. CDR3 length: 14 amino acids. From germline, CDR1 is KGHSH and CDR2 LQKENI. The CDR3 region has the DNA TGTGCCAGCTCACCAGGGTCTAGCGGGGAGACCCAGTACTTC. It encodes CASSPGSSGETQYF. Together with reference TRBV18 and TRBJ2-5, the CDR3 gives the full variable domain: NAGVMQNPRHLVRRRGQEARLRCSPMKGHSHVYWYRQLPEEGLKFMVYLQKENIIDESGMPKERFSAEFPKEGPSILRIQQVVRGDSAAYFCASSPGSSGETQYFGPGTRLLVL.

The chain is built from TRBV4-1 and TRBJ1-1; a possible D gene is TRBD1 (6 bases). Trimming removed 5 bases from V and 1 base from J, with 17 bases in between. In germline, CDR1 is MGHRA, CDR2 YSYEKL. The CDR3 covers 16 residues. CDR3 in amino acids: CASSVGVGTSNTEAFF. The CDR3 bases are TGCGCCAGCAGCGTAGGGGTCGGGACATCGAACACTGAAGCTTTCTTT.

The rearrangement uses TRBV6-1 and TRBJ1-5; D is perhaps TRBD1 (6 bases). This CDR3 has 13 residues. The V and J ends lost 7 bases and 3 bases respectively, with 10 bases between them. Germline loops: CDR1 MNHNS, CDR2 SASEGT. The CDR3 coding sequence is TGTGCCAGCAATGGACAGACCAATCAGCCCCAGCATTTT. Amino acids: CASNGQTNQPQHF.

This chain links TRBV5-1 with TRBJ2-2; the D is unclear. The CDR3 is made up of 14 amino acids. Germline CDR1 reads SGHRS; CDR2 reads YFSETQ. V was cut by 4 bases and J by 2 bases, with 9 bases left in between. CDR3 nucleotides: TGCGCCAGCAGCCGAGGAGATAACACCGGGGAGCTGTTTTTT. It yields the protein CASSRGDNTGELFF.